The clone carrying this TCR beta chain appeared a few times. The antigen is undetermined. The assay that was used to sequence DNA from cultured CD4+ T cells was the Oncomine TCR Beta short-read assay. TCRdb re-called the PCR reads through MiXCR, storing one row per CDR3 protein. Of under 25,000 distinct CDR3 sequences detected, roughly 41% appear once; the ten largest clones hold under 9.5%. This sample stems from a study of vaccination and CD4 T cells after COVID-19. Documented treatment: approximately 9-day PBMC culture with coronavirus spike peptide pools or control peptides (ViraFEST assay). CDR3 size: 14 residues. Germline V gene data show CDR1 as SGHTA and CDR2 as FQGNSA. V was trimmed by 1 base and J by 4 bases, leaving 7 bases between them.

The material sequenced was CD4+ T cells from blood, cultured in vitro, taken after SARS-CoV-2 vaccination. The clonotype was recovered from a human donor who had recovered from COVID-19. This rearrangement joins TRBV7-2 to TRBJ2-2; D is unclear. CDR3 DNA sequence: TGTGCCAGCAGCTTAGTTGTATTCACCGGGGAGCTGTTTTTT. Protein sequence: CASSLVVFTGELFF.